This T cell receptor (beta chain) was retrieved from a study of blood T cell repertoires in COVID-19. Study information: Researchers got acute and convalescent COVID-19 samples from the United States, Italy and Spain. PBMCs, B-cell-depleted T cells, or T cells were the source of the cDNA or gDNA that made up the material.

In the original workflow: Nucleated cell number was recorded as an estimate derived from reference gene primer amplification. Measured with immunoSEQ multiplex PCR; TCRdb has only the in-frame clones, and not every one. The DNA was the basis for D and trimming; V, J and clone size are from that table. Of about 250,000 clones in the sample, 83% were seen once. This clone was detected once. CDR3 length: 11 amino acids. The germline CDR1 and CDR2 sequences are SGHTA and FQGNSA. V dropped 5 bases and J dropped 9 bases, with 8 bases sitting between them. The sequenced sample was peripheral blood. This TCR came from a human donor in a cohort sampled during active COVID-19. The chain couples TRBV7-2 to TRBJ2-1; D gene ambiguous. This chain's CDR3 is CASSLSGEQFF. Written as DNA, the CDR3 is TGTGCCAGCAGCCTCAGTGGTGAGCAGTTCTTC.